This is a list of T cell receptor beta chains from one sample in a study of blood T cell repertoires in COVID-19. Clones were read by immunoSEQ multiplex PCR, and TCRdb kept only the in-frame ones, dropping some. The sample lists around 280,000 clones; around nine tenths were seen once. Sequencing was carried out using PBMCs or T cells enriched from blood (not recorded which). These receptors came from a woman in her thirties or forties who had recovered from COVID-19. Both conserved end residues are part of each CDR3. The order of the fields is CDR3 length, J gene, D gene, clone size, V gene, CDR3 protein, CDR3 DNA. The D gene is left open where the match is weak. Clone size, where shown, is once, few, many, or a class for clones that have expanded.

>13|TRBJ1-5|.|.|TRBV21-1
CASSRLHIIPQHF
TGTGCCAGCAGCCGACTCCATATTATCCCCCAGCATTTT
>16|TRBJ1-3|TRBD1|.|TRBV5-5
CASSVPTGTGGNTIYF
TGTGCCAGCAGCGTACCGACCGGGACAGGGGGAAACACCATATATTTT
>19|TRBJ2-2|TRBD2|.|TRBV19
CASSEVLGASGSWTGELFF
TGTGCCAGTAGTGAGGTTCTCGGGGCTAGCGGGAGTTGGACCGGGGAGCTGTTTTTT
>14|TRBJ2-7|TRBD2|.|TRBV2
CASSALAGGQEQYF
TGTGCCAGCAGCGCACTAGCGGGAGGTCAAGAGCAGTACTTC
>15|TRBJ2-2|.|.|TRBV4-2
CASSQQGRGPGELFF
TGTGCCAGCAGCCAGCAGGGAAGGGGTCCCGGGGAGCTGTTTTTT
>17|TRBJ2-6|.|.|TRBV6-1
CASSERERGTGANVLTF
TGTGCCAGCAGTGAAAGGGAGAGGGGGACTGGGGCCAACGTCCTGACTTTC
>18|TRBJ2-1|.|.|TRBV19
CASSIDRVAGGIRDEQFF
TGTGCCAGTAGTATAGATAGAGTGGCAGGGGGGATACGGGATGAGCAGTTCTTC
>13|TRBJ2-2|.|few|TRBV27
CASTDRNTGELFF
TGTGCCTCAACGGACAGGAACACCGGGGAGCTGTTTTTT
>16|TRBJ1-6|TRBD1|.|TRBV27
CASSPEGTGGNSPLHF
TGTGCCAGCAGTCCGGAAGGAACAGGGGGTAATTCACCCCTCCACTTT
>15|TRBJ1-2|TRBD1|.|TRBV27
CASSSTGTGLYGYTF
TGTGCCAGCAGTTCCACCGGGACAGGGCTCTATGGCTACACCTTC
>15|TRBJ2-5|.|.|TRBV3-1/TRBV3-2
CASSQVAGHQETQYF
TGTGCCAGCAGCCAAGTGGCGGGCCACCAAGAGACCCAGTACTTC
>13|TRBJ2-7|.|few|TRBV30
CAWSVLGNYEQYF
TGTGCCTGGAGTGTACTCGGGAACTACGAGCAGTACTTC
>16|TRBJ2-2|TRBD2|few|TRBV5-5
CASSPLAGGPRGELFF
TGTGCCAGCAGCCCCCTAGCGGGAGGGCCCCGCGGGGAGCTGTTTTTT
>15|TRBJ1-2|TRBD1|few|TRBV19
CASNPWDRAIYGYTF
TGTGCCAGTAATCCATGGGACAGGGCGATCTATGGCTACACCTTC
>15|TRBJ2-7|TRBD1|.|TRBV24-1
CATSDSGTGVYEQYF
TGTGCCACCAGTGATTCCGGGACAGGGGTTTACGAGCAGTACTTC
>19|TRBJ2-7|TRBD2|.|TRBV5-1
CASSYSGTSGSSGSYEQYF
TGCGCCAGCAGCTACTCCGGGACTAGCGGGAGTTCGGGGTCCTACGAGCAGTACTTC
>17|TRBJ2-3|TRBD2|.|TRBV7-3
CASSPMWGGRGGDTQYF
TGTGCCAGCAGCCCTATGTGGGGCGGGAGGGGCGGAGATACGCAGTATTTT
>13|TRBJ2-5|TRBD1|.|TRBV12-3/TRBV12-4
CASSRQGKETQYF
TGTGCCAGCAGTAGACAGGGTAAAGAGACCCAGTACTTC
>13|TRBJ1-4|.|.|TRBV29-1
CSVGDWGGEKLFF
TGCAGCGTTGGGGACTGGGGAGGCGAAAAACTGTTTTTT
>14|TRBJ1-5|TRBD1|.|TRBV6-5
CASRGQYSNQPQHF
TGTGCCAGCAGGGGACAGTATAGCAATCAGCCCCAGCATTTT
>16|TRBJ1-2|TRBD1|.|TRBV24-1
CATSDSTTGTRSGYTF
TGTGCCACCAGTGATTCGACGACAGGGACGAGGTCTGGCTACACCTTC
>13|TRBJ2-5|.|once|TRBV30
CAWGGHVQETQYF
TGTGCCTGGGGAGGACACGTCCAAGAGACCCAGTACTTC
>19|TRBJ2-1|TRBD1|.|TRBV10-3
CAISPGQGGRGTRMDEQFF
TGTGCCATTTCCCCGGGACAGGGGGGGAGGGGGACTAGAATGGATGAGCAGTTCTTC